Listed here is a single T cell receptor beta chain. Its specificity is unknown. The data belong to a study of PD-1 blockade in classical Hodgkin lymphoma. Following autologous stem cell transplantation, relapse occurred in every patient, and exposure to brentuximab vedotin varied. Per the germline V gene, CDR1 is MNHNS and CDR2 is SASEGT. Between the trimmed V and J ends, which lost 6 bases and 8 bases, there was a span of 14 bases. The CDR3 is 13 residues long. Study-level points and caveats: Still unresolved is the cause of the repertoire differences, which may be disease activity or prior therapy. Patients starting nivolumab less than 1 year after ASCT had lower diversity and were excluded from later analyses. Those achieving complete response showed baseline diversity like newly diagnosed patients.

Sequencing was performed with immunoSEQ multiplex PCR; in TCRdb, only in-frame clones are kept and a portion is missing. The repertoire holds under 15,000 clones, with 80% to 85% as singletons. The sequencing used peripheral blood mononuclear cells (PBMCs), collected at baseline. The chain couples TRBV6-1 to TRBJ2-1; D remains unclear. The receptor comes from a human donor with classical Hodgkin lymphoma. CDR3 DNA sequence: TGTGCCAGCAGAAGGACGGACCTTTATGAGCAGTTCTTC. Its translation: CASRRTDLYEQFF.